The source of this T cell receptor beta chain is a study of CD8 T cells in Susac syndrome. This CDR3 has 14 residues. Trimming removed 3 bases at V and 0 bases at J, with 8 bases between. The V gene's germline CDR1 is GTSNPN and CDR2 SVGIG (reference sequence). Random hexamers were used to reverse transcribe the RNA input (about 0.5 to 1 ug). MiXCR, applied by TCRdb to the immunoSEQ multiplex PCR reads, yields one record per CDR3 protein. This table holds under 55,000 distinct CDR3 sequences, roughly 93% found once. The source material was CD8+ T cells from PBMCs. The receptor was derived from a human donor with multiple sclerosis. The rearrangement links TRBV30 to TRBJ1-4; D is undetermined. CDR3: CAWSPGATNEKLFF. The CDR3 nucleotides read TGTGCCTGGAGCCCGGGTGCAACTAATGAAAAACTGTTTTTT.